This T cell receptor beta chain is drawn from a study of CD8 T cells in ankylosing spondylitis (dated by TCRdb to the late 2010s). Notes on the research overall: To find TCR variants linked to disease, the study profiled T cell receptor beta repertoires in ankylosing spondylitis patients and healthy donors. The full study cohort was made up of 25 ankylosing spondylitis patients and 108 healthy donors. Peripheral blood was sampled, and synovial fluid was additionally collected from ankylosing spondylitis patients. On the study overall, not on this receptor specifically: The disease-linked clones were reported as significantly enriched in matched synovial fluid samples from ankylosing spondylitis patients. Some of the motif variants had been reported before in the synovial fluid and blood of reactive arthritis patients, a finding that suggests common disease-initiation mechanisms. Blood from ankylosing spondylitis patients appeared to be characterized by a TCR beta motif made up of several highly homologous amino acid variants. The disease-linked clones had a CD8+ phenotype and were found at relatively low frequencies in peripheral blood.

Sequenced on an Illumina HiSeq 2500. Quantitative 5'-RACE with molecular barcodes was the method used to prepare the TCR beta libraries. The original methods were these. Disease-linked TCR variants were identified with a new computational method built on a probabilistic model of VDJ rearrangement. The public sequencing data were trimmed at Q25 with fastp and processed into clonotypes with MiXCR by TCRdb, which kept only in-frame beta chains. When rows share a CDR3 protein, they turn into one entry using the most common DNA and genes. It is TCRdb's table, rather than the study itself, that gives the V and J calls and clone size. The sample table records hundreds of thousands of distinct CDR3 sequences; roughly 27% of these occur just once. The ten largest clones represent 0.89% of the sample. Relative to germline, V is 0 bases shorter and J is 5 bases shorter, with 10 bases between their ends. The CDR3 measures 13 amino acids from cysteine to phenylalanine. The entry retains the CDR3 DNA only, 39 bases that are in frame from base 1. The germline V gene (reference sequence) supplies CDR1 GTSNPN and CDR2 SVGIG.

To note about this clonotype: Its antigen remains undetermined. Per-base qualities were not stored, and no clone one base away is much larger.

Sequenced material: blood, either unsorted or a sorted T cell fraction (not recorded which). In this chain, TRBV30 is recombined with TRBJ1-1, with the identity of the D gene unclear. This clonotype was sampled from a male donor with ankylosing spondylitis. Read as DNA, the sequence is TGTGCCTGGAGTGTCGGTAGGGAGACTGAAGCTTTCTTT. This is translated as CAWSVGRETEAFF.